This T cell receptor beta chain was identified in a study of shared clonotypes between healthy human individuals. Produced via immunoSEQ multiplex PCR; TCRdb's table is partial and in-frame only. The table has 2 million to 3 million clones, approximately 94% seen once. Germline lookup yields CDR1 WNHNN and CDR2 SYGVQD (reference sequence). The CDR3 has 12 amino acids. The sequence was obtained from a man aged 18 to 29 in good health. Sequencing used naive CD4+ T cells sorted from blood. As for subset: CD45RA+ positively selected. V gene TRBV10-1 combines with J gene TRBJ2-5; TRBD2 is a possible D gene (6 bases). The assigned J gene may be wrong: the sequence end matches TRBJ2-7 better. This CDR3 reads CASRMEGYEQYF. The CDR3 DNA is TGCGCCAGCAGAATGGAGGGGTACGAGCAGTACTTC.